Listed below are T cell receptor beta chains from one sample, sequenced in a study of T-cell reconstitution after alpha-beta-depleted transplantation in children. One entry per CDR3 protein, called by TCRdb with MiXCR from the PCR reads. The sample holds about 980,000 distinct CDR3 sequences, 25% to 30% seen once. Sequences were derived from PBMCs, mostly from graft donor cells, sampled 360 days after TCRalphabeta/CD19-depleted stem cell transplant. All receptors derive from a boy in the first two years of life who had a stem cell transplant for SCID, so the T cells may come from the graft donor. Both conserved end residues are trimmed from each CDR3. D genes are given only for firm matches. Not every row has a clone size; where given, it reads once, few, many or a size class.

d_gene | len | v_gene | abundance | CDR3aa
- | 14 | TRBV18 | - | ASSPPDGRAKNIQY
- | 11 | TRBV29-1 | few | SVEGGEVTEAF
TRBD1 | 11 | TRBV20-1 | - | SAIRDRGEKLF
TRBD2 | 18 | TRBV12-3/TRBV12-4 | - | ASSLSLLAGGLKGANVLT
- | 12 | TRBV5-1 | - | ASSPPGPHTEAF
- | 9 | TRBV30 | - | AWPNRGELF
TRBD1 | 14 | TRBV12-3/TRBV12-4 | few | ASSSRGTGSTDTQY
TRBD1 | 11 | TRBV29-1 | few | SARQGANTEAF
TRBD1 | 11 | TRBV7-9 | few | GTSRDSSYEQY
TRBD1 | 10 | TRBV12-5 | few | ASGLTGNEQF
TRBD2 | 16 | TRBV5-1 | few | ASSLLTSGGVLKNIQY
- | 14 | TRBV27 | few | ASGPQGRTNTGELF
TRBD1 | 13 | TRBV4-1 | - | ASSGQGPGSYEQY
- | 11 | TRBV20-1 | - | SSAGTWGETQY
- | 13 | TRBV7-2 | - | ASSQRLFPSYEQY
TRBD2 | 12 | TRBV6-5 | few | ASSYSASGDIQY
- | 11 | TRBV7-9 | few | ASSYGRVYEQY
- | 14 | TRBV6-2/TRBV6-3 | few | ASSTQTGWVSYEQY
- | 14 | TRBV27 | - | ASSLSYGSTLYGYT
- | 14 | TRBV12-3/TRBV12-4 | few | ASSLTGIGPNTMAF
TRBD2 | 12 | TRBV5-1 | - | ASSWGGGLYEQY
- | 14 | TRBV25-1 | few | ASSEFKGSGANVLT
TRBD2 | 14 | TRBV29-1 | once | SVVGLAGLEYNEQF
- | 12 | TRBV2 | - | ASNPRDKPGELF
TRBD1 | 12 | TRBV20-1 | - | SARAQGEGNEQF
TRBD1 | 11 | TRBV7-2 | - | ASSVDRGEPQH
- | 10 | TRBV6-5 | - | ASSYYPGELF
- | 14 | TRBV5-1 | - | ASSPNQLLQGETLY